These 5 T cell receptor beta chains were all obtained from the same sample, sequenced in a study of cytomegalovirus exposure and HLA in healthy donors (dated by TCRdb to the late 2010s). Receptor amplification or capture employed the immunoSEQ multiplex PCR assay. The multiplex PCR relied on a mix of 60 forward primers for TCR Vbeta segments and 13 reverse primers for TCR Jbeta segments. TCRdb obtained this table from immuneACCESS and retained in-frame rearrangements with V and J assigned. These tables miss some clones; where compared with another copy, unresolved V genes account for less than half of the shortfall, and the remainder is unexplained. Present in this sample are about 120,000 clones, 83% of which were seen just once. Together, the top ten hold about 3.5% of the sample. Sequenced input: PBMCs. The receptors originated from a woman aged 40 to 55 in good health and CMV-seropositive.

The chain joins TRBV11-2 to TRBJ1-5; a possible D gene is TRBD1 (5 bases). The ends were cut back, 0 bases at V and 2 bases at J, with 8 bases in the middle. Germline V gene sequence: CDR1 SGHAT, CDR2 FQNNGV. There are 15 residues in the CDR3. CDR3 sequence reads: CASSLDREGNQPQHF. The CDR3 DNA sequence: TGTGCCAGCAGCTTAGACAGGGAAGGCAATCAGCCCCAGCATTTT. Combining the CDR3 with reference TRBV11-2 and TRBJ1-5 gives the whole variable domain EAGVAQSPRYKIIEKRQSVAFWCNPISGHATLYWYQQILGQGPKLLIQFQNNGVVDDSQLPKDRFSAERLKGVDSTLKIQPAKLEDSAVYLCASSLDREGNQPQHFGDGTRLSIL.

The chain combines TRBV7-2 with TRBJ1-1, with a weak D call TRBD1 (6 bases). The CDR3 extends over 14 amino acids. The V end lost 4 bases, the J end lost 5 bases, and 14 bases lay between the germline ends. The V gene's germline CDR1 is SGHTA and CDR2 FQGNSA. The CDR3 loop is CASSSSPTGTEAFF. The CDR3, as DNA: TGTGCCAGCAGCTCAAGCCCGACAGGAACTGAAGCTTTCTTT. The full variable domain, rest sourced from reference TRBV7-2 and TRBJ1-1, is GAGVSQSPSNKVTEKGKDVELRCDPISGHTALYWYRQSLGQGLEFLIYFQGNSAPDKSGLPSDRFSAERTGGSVSTLTIQRTQQEDSAVYLCASSSSPTGTEAFFGQGTRLTVV.

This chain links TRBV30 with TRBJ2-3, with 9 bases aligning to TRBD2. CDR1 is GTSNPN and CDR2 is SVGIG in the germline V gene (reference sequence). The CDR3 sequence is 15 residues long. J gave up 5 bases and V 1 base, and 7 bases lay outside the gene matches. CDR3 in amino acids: CAWSEFSGRRDTQYF. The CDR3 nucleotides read TGTGCCTGGAGTGAGTTTAGCGGGAGACGAGATACGCAGTATTTT.

This chain's CDR3 is CASSLTLAARYEQYF. In DNA form, the CDR3 reads TGCGCCAGCAGCTTGACACTAGCGGCACGCTACGAGCAGTACTTC. The genes are TRBV5-1 and TRBJ2-7; 8 nucleotides line up with TRBD2. The trim removed 1 base at V and 3 bases at J, leaving 6 bases unmatched. This CDR3 has 15 residues. Germline V gene sequence: CDR1 SGHRS, CDR2 YFSETQ. Looking up the rest from reference TRBV5-1 and TRBJ2-7 gives the full variable domain: KAGVTQTPRYLIKTRGQQVTLSCSPISGHRSVSWYQQTPGQGLQFLFEYFSETQRNKGNFPGRFSGRQFSNSRSEMNVSTLELGDSALYLCASSLTLAARYEQYFGPGTRLTVT.

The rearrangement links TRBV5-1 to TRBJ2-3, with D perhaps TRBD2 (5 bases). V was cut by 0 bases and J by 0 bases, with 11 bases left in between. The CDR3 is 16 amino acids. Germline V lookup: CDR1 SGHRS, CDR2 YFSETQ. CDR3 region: CASSLVPGFSTDTQYF. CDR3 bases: TGCGCCAGCAGCTTGGTCCCGGGGTTCAGCACAGATACGCAGTATTTT. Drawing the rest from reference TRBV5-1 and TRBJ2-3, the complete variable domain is KAGVTQTPRYLIKTRGQQVTLSCSPISGHRSVSWYQQTPGQGLQFLFEYFSETQRNKGNFPGRFSGRQFSNSRSEMNVSTLELGDSALYLCASSLVPGFSTDTQYFGPGTRLTVL.